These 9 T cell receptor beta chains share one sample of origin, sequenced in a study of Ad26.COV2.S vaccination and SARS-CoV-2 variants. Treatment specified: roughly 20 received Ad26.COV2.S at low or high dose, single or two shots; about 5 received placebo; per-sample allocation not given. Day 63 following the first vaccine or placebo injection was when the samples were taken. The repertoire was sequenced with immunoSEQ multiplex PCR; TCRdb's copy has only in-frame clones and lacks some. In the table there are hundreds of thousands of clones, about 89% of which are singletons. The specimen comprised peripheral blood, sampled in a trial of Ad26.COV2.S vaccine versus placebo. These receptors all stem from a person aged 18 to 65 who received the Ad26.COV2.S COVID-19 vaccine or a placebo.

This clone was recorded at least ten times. The CDR3 is CASSQETRGINTPDPEAFF. CDR3 in DNA: TGTGCCAGCAGCCAAGAAACGAGGGGGATAAATACCCCTGATCCTGAAGCTTTCTTT. This sequence joins TRBV14 and TRBJ1-1; D is perhaps TRBD1 (6 bases). The CDR3 runs 19 residues. CDR1 is SGHDN and CDR2 is FVKESK in the germline V gene. With 0 bases removed from V and 6 bases from J, the gap between germline ends came to 26 bases.

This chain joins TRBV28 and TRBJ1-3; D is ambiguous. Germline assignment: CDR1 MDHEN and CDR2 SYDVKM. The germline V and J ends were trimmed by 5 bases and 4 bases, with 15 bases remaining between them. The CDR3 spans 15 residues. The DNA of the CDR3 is TGTGCCAGCAGTCCGGGTCCTACGGCCGGAAACACCATATATTTT. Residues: CASSPGPTAGNTIYF. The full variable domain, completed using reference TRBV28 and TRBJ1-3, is DVKVTQSSRYLVKRTGEKVFLECVQDMDHENMFWYRQDPGLGLRLIYFSYDVKMKEKGDIPEGYSVSREKKERFSLILESASTNQTSMYLCASSPGPTAGNTIYFGEGSWLTVV.

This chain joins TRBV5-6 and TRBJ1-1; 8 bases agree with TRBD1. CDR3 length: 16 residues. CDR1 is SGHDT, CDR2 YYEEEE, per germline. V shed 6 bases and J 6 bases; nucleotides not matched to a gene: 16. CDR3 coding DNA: TGTGCCAGCAACTACTTAGGACAGGGAGAGGACGCTGAAGCTTTCTTT. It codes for CASNYLGQGEDAEAFF.

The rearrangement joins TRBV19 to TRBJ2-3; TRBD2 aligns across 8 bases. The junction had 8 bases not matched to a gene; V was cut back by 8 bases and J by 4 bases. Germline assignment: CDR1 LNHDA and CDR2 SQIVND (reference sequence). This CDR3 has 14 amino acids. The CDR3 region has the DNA TGTGCCAGTCGAGCGGGAGCGGGCCCAGATACGCAGTATTTT. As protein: CASRAGAGPDTQYF.

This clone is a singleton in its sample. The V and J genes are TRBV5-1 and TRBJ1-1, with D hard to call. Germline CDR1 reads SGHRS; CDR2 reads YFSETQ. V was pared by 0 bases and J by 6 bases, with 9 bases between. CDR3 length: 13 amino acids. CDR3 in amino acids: CASSLAGGSEAFF. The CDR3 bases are TGCGCCAGCAGCTTGGCCGGAGGGTCTGAAGCTTTCTTT.

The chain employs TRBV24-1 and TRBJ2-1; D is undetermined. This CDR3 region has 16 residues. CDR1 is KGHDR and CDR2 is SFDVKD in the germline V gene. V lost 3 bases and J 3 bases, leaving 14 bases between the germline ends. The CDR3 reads CATSDTGGPIYNEQFF. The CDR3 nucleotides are TGTGCCACCAGTGATACTGGTGGTCCGATCTACAATGAGCAGTTCTTC.

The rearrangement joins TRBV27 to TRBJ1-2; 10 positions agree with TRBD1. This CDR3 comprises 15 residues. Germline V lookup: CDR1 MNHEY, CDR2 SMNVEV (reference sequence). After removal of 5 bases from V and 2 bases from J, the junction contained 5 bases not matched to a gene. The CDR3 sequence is CASSPRDRGNYGYTF. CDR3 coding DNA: TGTGCCAGCAGTCCCCGGGACAGGGGAAACTATGGCTACACCTTC.

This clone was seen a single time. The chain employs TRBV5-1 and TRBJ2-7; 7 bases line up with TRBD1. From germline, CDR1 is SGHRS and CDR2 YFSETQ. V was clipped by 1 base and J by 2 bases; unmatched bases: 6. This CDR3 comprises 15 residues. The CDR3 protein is CASSLLGDSPYEQYF. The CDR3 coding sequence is TGCGCCAGCAGCTTGCTGGGGGACAGCCCCTACGAGCAGTACTTC.

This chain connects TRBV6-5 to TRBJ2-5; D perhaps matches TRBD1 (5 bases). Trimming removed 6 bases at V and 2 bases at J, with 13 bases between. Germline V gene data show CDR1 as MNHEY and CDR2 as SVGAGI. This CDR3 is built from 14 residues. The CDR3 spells CASSGNRQQETQYF. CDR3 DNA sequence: TGTGCCAGCAGCGGAAACCGACAGCAAGAGACCCAGTACTTC.